The source of this T cell receptor (beta chain) is a study of blood T cell repertoires in COVID-19. Per the original data handling: Using reference gene primer amplification, nucleated cell counts were estimated. TCRdb's copy holds only in-frame clones and misses some; the assay was immunoSEQ multiplex PCR. The V and J calls and the clone size are those of that table, but D and trimming were determined from the DNA. The sample shows around 320,000 clones, 65% to 90% of them seen only once. On this clone itself: The same CDR3 arises from other DNA sequences in this sample as well.

Losses at the gene ends were 6 bases for V and 4 bases for J; bases not matched to a gene: 7. Germline V gene data show CDR1 as LGHDT and CDR2 as YNNKEL (reference sequence). The CDR3 covers 15 residues. The sequenced sample consisted of peripheral blood. The genes are TRBV3-1 (or the pseudogene TRBV3-2) and TRBJ1-3, with TRBD1 identical over 9 bases. This sequence originates from a human donor in a cohort sampled during active COVID-19. CDR3: CASSLQGAGGNTIYF. The CDR3 DNA is TGTGCCAGCAGTCTACAGGGGGCGGGCGGAAACACCATATATTTT.